This T cell receptor beta chain is drawn from a study of shared clonotypes between healthy human individuals. All of the donors resided in Nashville, Tennessee, and each was a Caucasian adult. Investigators divided CD4+ cells into CD45RA+ naive and CD45RA-negative memory subsets. The CDR3 extends over 12 amino acids. CDR1 SGHVS and CDR2 FQNEAQ come from the germline V gene. V shed 5 bases and J shed 3 bases, with 8 bases lying between them. The protocol was immunoSEQ multiplex PCR, while the TCRdb copy is restricted to in-frame clones and leaves out a portion. In the table there are about 2.4 million clones, around nine tenths of which are singletons.

The V call is TRBV7-8, the J call TRBJ2-7, with D perhaps matching TRBD2 (6 bases). The sequenced material came from naive CD4+ T cells sorted from blood. Subset specified: CD45RA+ positively selected. The source is a man younger than 35 in good health. The CDR3 nucleotides read TGTGCCAGCAGCGCGACTAGCTACGAGCAGTACTTC. It is translated as CASSATSYEQYF. Variable domain in full (rest from reference TRBV7-8 and TRBJ2-7): GAGVSQSPRYKVAKRGQDVALRCDPISGHVSLFWYQQALGQGPEFLTYFQNEAQLDKSGLPSDRFFAERPEGSVSTLKIQRTQQEDSAVYLCASSATSYEQYFGPGTRLTVT.